Below are 8 T cell receptor beta chains sequenced from a single sample in a study of preoperative IRX-2 immunotherapy in early breast cancer. Noted treatment: preoperative locoregional IRX-2 cytokine immunotherapy. Profiled with immunoSEQ multiplex PCR; TCRdb holds only in-frame clones, not every one. The sample holds around 25,000 clones, about 68% seen once. Material: lymph node tissue, obtained after IRX-2 immunotherapy. These receptors were taken from a human donor with breast cancer.

The count of this clone is one. The chain uses TRBV19 and TRBJ2-7; 7 nucleotides line up with TRBD1. The CDR3 runs to 15 residues. Germline CDR1 reads LNHDA; CDR2 reads SQIVND (reference sequence). V dropped 5 bases and J dropped 3; count of bases not matched to a gene: 10. The CDR3 bases are TGTGCCAGTAGTGCAAACAGGGGACGGGGCTACGAGCAGTACTTC. It translates to CASSANRGRGYEQYF.

The sample holds a few counts of this clone. The chain has TRBV30 and TRBJ2-4; no definite D call. The germline V gene encodes CDR1 GTSNPN and CDR2 SVGIG (reference sequence). The CDR3 runs 13 residues. The CDR3 region has the DNA TGTGGCCTGGAATTACAAGTGGCAAACATTCAGTACTTC. Translating it yields CGLELQVANIQYF.

The sample holds one count of this clone. J is TRBJ2-7 and V is TRBV1. TRBV1 is a pseudogene locus. The CDR3 consists of 15 residues. CDR3: CASSLWTAHSYEQYF. CDR3 nucleotide sequence: TGCGCCAGCAGCTTATGGACGGCCCACTCCTACGAGCAGTACTTC.

The chain recombines TRBV25-1 with TRBJ2-2; D is possibly TRBD1 (5 bases). V was trimmed by 7 bases and J by 4 bases, leaving 13 bases between them. Germline CDR1 and CDR2: MGHDK and SYGVNS. The length of the CDR3 is 14 residues. CDR3 nucleotides: TGTGCCAGCAATGACCGACAGATCACCGGGGAGCTGTTTTTT. Translation gives CASNDRQITGELFF.

The CDR3 DNA reads TGTGCCAGCAGCACCGGACACGGGGTAATGTATGGCTACACCTTC. Its protein is CASSTGHGVMYGYTF. This chain links TRBV7-8 with TRBJ1-2; D possibly corresponds to TRBD1 (5 bases). Germline-derived CDR1 and CDR2 are SGHVS and FQNEAQ. Trimming removed 5 bases at V and 5 bases at J, with 18 bases between. The CDR3 length is 15 residues.

This chain links TRBV6-8 with TRBJ2-7, with 8 bases aligning to TRBD2. This CDR3 spans 14 amino acids. Germline CDR1 reads MNHGY; CDR2 reads SAAAGT. Trimming took 5 bases from V and 6 from J; bases not matched to a gene: 9. CDR3 nucleotides: TGTGCCAGCAGTAAGCTAGCGGCGGGAGGCGAGCAGTACTTC. Amino acids: CASSKLAAGGEQYF.

The sample holds one count of this clone. J is TRBJ2-3 and V is TRBV6-8, with 15 bases matching TRBD2. With 4 bases clipped from V and 7 bases from J, the junction kept 6 bases outside the gene matches. This CDR3 contains 16 residues. Germline V lookup: CDR1 MNHGY, CDR2 SAAAGT. The CDR3 loop is CASSSAGTSGRHTQYF. The CDR3 DNA follows: TGTGCCAGCAGTTCCGCCGGGACTAGCGGGAGGCATACGCAGTATTTT.

This rearrangement joins TRBV5-1 to TRBJ2-7, with 12 bases identical to TRBD2. The V and J ends lost 7 bases and 2 bases, in that order; junction bases with no gene match: 7. The CDR3 totals 15 residues. The germline V gene has CDR1 SGHRS and CDR2 YFSETQ. This CDR3 reads CASRIGLAGTYEQYF. In nucleotides, the CDR3 is TGCGCCAGCCGTATAGGACTAGCGGGAACCTACGAGCAGTACTTC.